Listed below are T cell receptor beta chains from one sample, sequenced in a study of blood T cell repertoires in COVID-19. Sequencing was performed with immunoSEQ multiplex PCR; in TCRdb, only in-frame clones are kept and a portion is missing. The repertoire holds 250,000 to 300,000 clones, with about 89% as singletons. The specimen was PBMCs or T cells enriched from blood (not recorded which). These receptor sequences come from a human donor in a cohort exposed to, infected with or recovered from COVID-19 (not recorded which). The donor label of this sample is uncertain. Each CDR3 is given with its conserved first and last residue. Each record gives: V gene, clone size, D gene, J gene, CDR3 DNA, CDR3 protein. A D gene is named only where the DNA matches it firmly. Not every row has a clone size; where given, it reads once, few, many or a size class.

v_call: TRBV30; clone_size: NA; d_call: NA; j_call: TRBJ2-5; cdr3_nt: TGTGCCTGGAGTGTTGGGGGGATACAAGAGACCCAGTACTTC; cdr3_aa: CAWSVGGIQETQYF
v_call: TRBV7-7; clone_size: few; d_call: NA; j_call: TRBJ1-1; cdr3_nt: TGTGCCAGCAGCCCCCAGGTCCTCGAGAACACTGAAGCTTTCTTT; cdr3_aa: CASSPQVLENTEAFF
v_call: TRBV29-1; clone_size: NA; d_call: TRBD1; j_call: TRBJ1-2; cdr3_nt: TGCAGCGGGGGACAGGGGAGTTATGGCTACACCTTC; cdr3_aa: CSGGQGSYGYTF
v_call: TRBV4-3; clone_size: NA; d_call: NA; j_call: TRBJ2-1; cdr3_nt: TGCGCCAGCAGCCTATGGGGCATGAGCTCAGCGACAATTTACAATGAGCAGTTCTTC; cdr3_aa: CASSLWGMSSATIYNEQFF
v_call: TRBV5-5; clone_size: NA; d_call: TRBD1; j_call: TRBJ2-7; cdr3_nt: TGTGCCAGCAGCCCCTTTGGACAGGTCTACGAGCAGTACTTC; cdr3_aa: CASSPFGQVYEQYF
v_call: TRBV28; clone_size: NA; d_call: NA; j_call: TRBJ1-6; cdr3_nt: TGTGCCAGCAGACACAAGGACAGACCAAGCTCCTATAATTCACCCCTCCACTTT; cdr3_aa: CASRHKDRPSSYNSPLHF
v_call: TRBV19; clone_size: NA; d_call: NA; j_call: TRBJ1-2; cdr3_nt: TGTGCCAGTAGTATTGCCGCAGGCCGAGCGGGAGGCTACACCTTC; cdr3_aa: CASSIAAGRAGGYTF
v_call: TRBV5-1; clone_size: NA; d_call: NA; j_call: TRBJ2-7; cdr3_nt: TGCGCCAGCAGACTGGGGCCCTCCTACGAGCAGTACTTC; cdr3_aa: CASRLGPSYEQYF
v_call: TRBV7-9; clone_size: NA; d_call: NA; j_call: TRBJ2-5; cdr3_nt: TGTGCCAGCAGCTTAGCTCCCGAGGGTGGGACCCAGTACTTC; cdr3_aa: CASSLAPEGGTQYF
v_call: TRBV19; clone_size: NA; d_call: TRBD1; j_call: TRBJ1-5; cdr3_nt: TGTGCCAGTAGTTCTGGACAGGCAAATCAGCCCCAGCATTTT; cdr3_aa: CASSSGQANQPQHF
v_call: TRBV10-3; clone_size: NA; d_call: TRBD1; j_call: TRBJ1-4; cdr3_nt: TGTGCCATCAGTGAGTCGGGACAGGGGGAAAAACTGTTTTTT; cdr3_aa: CAISESGQGEKLFF
v_call: TRBV7-2; clone_size: NA; d_call: TRBD2; j_call: TRBJ2-5; cdr3_nt: TGTGCCAGCAGCGTTTCTAGCGGGGGGGAAGAGACCCAGTACTTC; cdr3_aa: CASSVSSGGEETQYF
v_call: TRBV5-1; clone_size: NA; d_call: TRBD1; j_call: TRBJ1-4; cdr3_nt: TGCGCCAGCAGCGTTTCCGGGACAGACGTTGAAAAACTGTTTTTT; cdr3_aa: CASSVSGTDVEKLFF
v_call: TRBV4-2; clone_size: once; d_call: NA; j_call: TRBJ2-3; cdr3_nt: TGTGCCAGCAGCGTGCCTAGCGAAGCAGATACGCAGTATTTT; cdr3_aa: CASSVPSEADTQYF
v_call: TRBV3-1/TRBV3-2; clone_size: NA; d_call: NA; j_call: TRBJ2-3; cdr3_nt: TGTGCCAGCAGCCCCCTCCTGGACACACACCTCACAGATACGCAGTATTTT; cdr3_aa: CASSPLLDTHLTDTQYF
v_call: TRBV18; clone_size: NA; d_call: TRBD1; j_call: TRBJ1-2; cdr3_nt: TGTGCCAGCTCAAAAGGAGCCGGGACAGGGGGAACGGGCGGCTACACCTTC; cdr3_aa: CASSKGAGTGGTGGYTF
v_call: TRBV6-1; clone_size: NA; d_call: TRBD1; j_call: TRBJ2-5; cdr3_nt: TGTGCCAGCAGTGAAGGGGACAGGGGGCCGGGAGAGACCCAGTACTTC; cdr3_aa: CASSEGDRGPGETQYF
v_call: TRBV5-5; clone_size: NA; d_call: NA; j_call: TRBJ2-7; cdr3_nt: TGTGCCAGCAGCTTGTTGGACAGCACCTACGAGCAGTACTTC; cdr3_aa: CASSLLDSTYEQYF
v_call: TRBV19; clone_size: NA; d_call: NA; j_call: TRBJ1-6; cdr3_nt: TGTGCCAGTGCCTCACAGGGTAATTCACCCCTCCACTTT; cdr3_aa: CASASQGNSPLHF
v_call: TRBV12-3/TRBV12-4; clone_size: once; d_call: TRBD1; j_call: TRBJ1-2; cdr3_nt: TGTGCCAGCAGGGGGGACAGGATCGATGGCTACACCTTC; cdr3_aa: CASRGDRIDGYTF
v_call: TRBV5-4; clone_size: NA; d_call: TRBD1; j_call: TRBJ2-7; cdr3_nt: TGTGCCAGCAGCCCACCGGGACAGGGTAGGGACTACGAGCAGTACTTC; cdr3_aa: CASSPPGQGRDYEQYF
v_call: TRBV11-2; clone_size: NA; d_call: TRBD1; j_call: TRBJ1-6; cdr3_nt: TGTGCCAGCAGCGCAGCCGGGACAGGGGGCAGCAATTCACCCCTCCACTTT; cdr3_aa: CASSAAGTGGSNSPLHF
v_call: TRBV2; clone_size: once; d_call: NA; j_call: TRBJ1-2; cdr3_nt: TGTGCCAGCAGTTTACAGGGCCCTAGGGGCTACACCTTC; cdr3_aa: CASSLQGPRGYTF
v_call: TRBV7-3; clone_size: NA; d_call: TRBD2; j_call: TRBJ2-1; cdr3_nt: TGTGCCAGCAGCTTATCCCCTAGCGGGTACAATGAGCAGTTCTTC; cdr3_aa: CASSLSPSGYNEQFF
v_call: TRBV5-4; clone_size: NA; d_call: NA; j_call: TRBJ1-2; cdr3_nt: TGTGCCAGCAGATATACAAGTGGCTATGGCTACACCTTC; cdr3_aa: CASRYTSGYGYTF
v_call: TRBV30; clone_size: NA; d_call: TRBD2; j_call: TRBJ2-5; cdr3_nt: TGTGCCTGGAGCGGGGGGGCTTACCAAGAGACCCAGTACTTC; cdr3_aa: CAWSGGAYQETQYF
v_call: TRBV28; clone_size: NA; d_call: TRBD1; j_call: TRBJ1-3; cdr3_nt: TGTGCCACCGATGCCATTCGGACAGGGACAAACACCATATATTTT; cdr3_aa: CATDAIRTGTNTIYF
v_call: TRBV5-1; clone_size: NA; d_call: TRBD1; j_call: TRBJ2-6; cdr3_nt: TGCGCCAGCAGCCTAGGACAGGGGTTACGGGCCAACGTCCTGACTTTC; cdr3_aa: CASSLGQGLRANVLTF
v_call: TRBV7-2; clone_size: NA; d_call: NA; j_call: TRBJ1-3; cdr3_nt: TGTGCCAGCAGCTTGGGGCACTCTGGAAACACCATATATTTT; cdr3_aa: CASSLGHSGNTIYF
v_call: TRBV19; clone_size: NA; d_call: NA; j_call: TRBJ2-7; cdr3_nt: TGTGCCAGTAGTATAGCGGCGGATAGCTCCTACGAGCAGTACTTC; cdr3_aa: CASSIAADSSYEQYF
v_call: TRBV19; clone_size: NA; d_call: TRBD1; j_call: TRBJ1-6; cdr3_nt: TGTGCCAGTGCTCCCGGGACAGGGGTTTCACCCCTCCACTTT; cdr3_aa: CASAPGTGVSPLHF
v_call: TRBV29-1; clone_size: NA; d_call: TRBD2; j_call: TRBJ2-1; cdr3_nt: TGCAGCGTGGAGCGGGGGGGATACAATGAGCAGTTCTTC; cdr3_aa: CSVERGGYNEQFF
v_call: TRBV25-1; clone_size: NA; d_call: TRBD1; j_call: TRBJ1-2; cdr3_nt: TGTGCCAGCCGCGCGGGACAGGGAAGTGGCTACACCTTC; cdr3_aa: CASRAGQGSGYTF
v_call: TRBV7-2; clone_size: once; d_call: TRBD1; j_call: TRBJ2-7; cdr3_nt: TGTGCCAGCAGCTTAGGACAGGGATACTACGAGCAGTACTTC; cdr3_aa: CASSLGQGYYEQYF
v_call: TRBV11-2; clone_size: NA; d_call: NA; j_call: TRBJ1-1; cdr3_nt: TGTGCCAGCAGCTCTGGCATTACGAACACTGAAGCTTTCTTT; cdr3_aa: CASSSGITNTEAFF
v_call: TRBV7-9; clone_size: NA; d_call: TRBD1; j_call: TRBJ1-2; cdr3_nt: TGTGCCAGCAGCTCGGACAGGCTTCTTTTTAACTATGGCTACACCTTC; cdr3_aa: CASSSDRLLFNYGYTF
v_call: TRBV10-3; clone_size: NA; d_call: TRBD1; j_call: TRBJ1-4; cdr3_nt: TGTGCCATCCGGGACAGCGGAATTGAAAAACTGTTTTTT; cdr3_aa: CAIRDSGIEKLFF
v_call: TRBV5-1; clone_size: NA; d_call: TRBD1; j_call: TRBJ2-3; cdr3_nt: TGCGCCAGCAGCCGGGACAGGGAAAAATCCACAGATACGCAGTATTTT; cdr3_aa: CASSRDREKSTDTQYF
v_call: TRBV30; clone_size: NA; d_call: NA; j_call: TRBJ1-5; cdr3_nt: TGTGCCTGGAGTGCGGGGGGAAATCAGCCCCAGCATTTT; cdr3_aa: CAWSAGGNQPQHF
v_call: TRBV27; clone_size: NA; d_call: NA; j_call: TRBJ1-2; cdr3_nt: TGTGCCAGCAGTTTTAGACAGAGTAACTATGGCTACACCTTC; cdr3_aa: CASSFRQSNYGYTF
v_call: TRBV27; clone_size: once; d_call: TRBD1; j_call: TRBJ1-6; cdr3_nt: TGTGCCAGCAAATGGACAGGCACTAATTCACCCCTCCACTTT; cdr3_aa: CASKWTGTNSPLHF
v_call: TRBV6-5; clone_size: NA; d_call: TRBD1; j_call: TRBJ1-1; cdr3_nt: TGTGCCAGCAGTTACTCCGGACAGGTTAGGGGCACTGAAGCTTTCTTT; cdr3_aa: CASSYSGQVRGTEAFF
v_call: TRBV3-1/TRBV3-2; clone_size: NA; d_call: TRBD2; j_call: TRBJ2-3; cdr3_nt: TGTGCCAGCAGCCCACTAGCGGTTGTAGCAGATACGCAGTATTTT; cdr3_aa: CASSPLAVVADTQYF
v_call: TRBV10-3; clone_size: NA; d_call: NA; j_call: TRBJ1-1; cdr3_nt: TGTGCGTCTCGCGGGGCGAACACTGAAGCTTTCTTT; cdr3_aa: CASRGANTEAFF
v_call: TRBV5-5; clone_size: NA; d_call: NA; j_call: TRBJ1-4; cdr3_nt: TGTGCCAGCAGCTTCCGTCCAGGCGATGAAAAACTGTTTTTT; cdr3_aa: CASSFRPGDEKLFF
v_call: TRBV2; clone_size: NA; d_call: TRBD1; j_call: TRBJ1-2; cdr3_nt: TGTGCCAGCAGTGAAGGGCAGACAGGGAGGGGCTACACCTTC; cdr3_aa: CASSEGQTGRGYTF
v_call: TRBV4-1; clone_size: NA; d_call: TRBD1; j_call: TRBJ1-1; cdr3_nt: TGCGCCAGCAGCCAAGAAGGGGGCAACACTGAAGCTTTCTTT; cdr3_aa: CASSQEGGNTEAFF
v_call: TRBV29-1; clone_size: NA; d_call: TRBD1; j_call: TRBJ1-4; cdr3_nt: TGCAGCGTTTCGGGGGGGGACAGGGCTAGCTTTTTT; cdr3_aa: CSVSGGDRASFF
v_call: TRBV6-5; clone_size: NA; d_call: TRBD2; j_call: TRBJ2-1; cdr3_nt: TGTGCCAGCAGTCGACTAGCGGGGGTAGGGAATGAGCAGTTCTTC; cdr3_aa: CASSRLAGVGNEQFF
v_call: TRBV2; clone_size: NA; d_call: NA; j_call: TRBJ2-5; cdr3_nt: TGTGCCAGCAGCTCCCAGGGGGGTTCTCTAGAGACCCAGTACTTC; cdr3_aa: CASSSQGGSLETQYF
v_call: TRBV3-1/TRBV3-2; clone_size: NA; d_call: TRBD1; j_call: TRBJ1-3; cdr3_nt: TGTGCCAGCAGCTACGGACAGGGAAGATATACTTCTGGAAACACCATATATTTT; cdr3_aa: CASSYGQGRYTSGNTIYF
v_call: TRBV14; clone_size: NA; d_call: TRBD1; j_call: TRBJ1-2; cdr3_nt: TGTGCCAGCAGCCAACGACAGGGTTTAGGCTACACCTTC; cdr3_aa: CASSQRQGLGYTF
v_call: TRBV9; clone_size: NA; d_call: TRBD2; j_call: TRBJ2-1; cdr3_nt: TGTGCCAGCAGCGTAGCGGGGGGGAGCTCCTACAATGAGCAGTTCTTC; cdr3_aa: CASSVAGGSSYNEQFF
v_call: TRBV18; clone_size: NA; d_call: TRBD1; j_call: TRBJ1-6; cdr3_nt: TGTGCCAGCTCTCAAGGACAGGGAAATTCACCCCTCCACTTT; cdr3_aa: CASSQGQGNSPLHF
v_call: TRBV18; clone_size: NA; d_call: TRBD1; j_call: TRBJ1-3; cdr3_nt: TGTGCCAGCTCACTTATGGACAGGAATGGAAACACCATATATTTT; cdr3_aa: CASSLMDRNGNTIYF